The next 21 T cell receptor beta chains were all read from a single sample in a study of CD8+CD57+ T cells in acquired aplastic anemia. Patients who underwent sequencing had shown CD8+CD57+ cell expansion by flow cytometry. TCR beta VDJ and CDR3 profiling used genomic DNA as template. MiXCR, applied by TCRdb to the reads, yields one record per CDR3 protein. The sample lists hundreds of thousands of distinct CDR3 sequences, 50% to 65% occurring once. Material for sequencing was sorted CD4+, CD8+, or CD8+CD57+ T cells (not recorded which) from PBMCs. These receptors came from a human donor with aplastic anemia.

The V call is TRBV10-3, the J call TRBJ2-3; D may be TRBD1 or TRBD2 (6 bases each). Germline V gene data show CDR1 as ENHRY and CDR2 as SYGVKD. There are 14 residues in the CDR3. With 6 bases removed from V and 0 bases from J, the gap between germline ends came to 10 bases. The CDR3 DNA sequence: TGTGCCATCAGGGGGGGCGATAGCACAGATACGCAGTATTTT. It codes for CAIRGGDSTDTQYF.

The table lists this clonotype with a count of one. The chain recombines TRBV14 with TRBJ2-5; D call uncertain. CDR1 is SGHDN and CDR2 is FVKESK in the germline V gene. The CDR3 totals 14 residues. The V end was cut by 0 bases, the J end by 4 bases, with 9 bases between. The CDR3 sequence is CASSQDGFTETQYF. CDR3 DNA sequence: TGTGCCAGCAGCCAAGATGGGTTTACAGAGACCCAGTACTTC.

A remark on this clonotype: This may arise from a read error, as a much more abundant clone is one base away. The gene calls are TRBV5-1 and TRBJ1-1, with D maybe TRBD1 (6 bases). The CDR3 contains 14 residues. CDR1 and CDR2 from the germline V gene are SGHRS and YFSETQ. The CDR3 DNA sequence: TGCGCCAACAGCTCCGGGACACTAGGCACTGAAGCTTTCTTT. Protein: CANSSGTLGTEAFF.

The chain has TRBV10-3 and TRBJ1-2, with a possible D match to TRBD1 (5 bases). The CDR3 totals 18 residues. V was shortened by 1 base and J by 5 bases, with 23 bases between the two germline ends. Germline V gene data show CDR1 as ENHRY and CDR2 as SYGVKD. The CDR3 is CAISELVSGRTPTYGYTF. CDR3 DNA: TGTGCCATCAGTGAGTTGGTTAGCGGGAGGACACCGACGTATGGCTACACCTTC.

Of note for this clonotype: Given the absence of the conserved phenylalanine or tryptophan at the CDR3 end, a read error is likely. This chain links TRBV9 with TRBJ2-2, with 7 bases lining up with TRBD1. Germline V lookup: CDR1 SGDLS, CDR2 YYNGEE. CDR3 length: 16 residues. V lost 0 bases and J lost 5; bases outside the gene matches: 7. The CDR3 DNA sequence: TGTGCCAGCAGCGTAGCGGGACAGATATTAACCGGGGAGCTGTTTTGT. Its translation is CASSVAGQILTGELFC.

This rearrangement joins TRBV3-1 to TRBJ2-7; TRBD1 or TRBD2 may be the D gene (5 bases each). Germline loops: CDR1 LGHDT, CDR2 YNNKEL (reference sequence). V lost 0 bases and J 4 bases, leaving 13 bases between the germline ends. The CDR3 consists of 15 residues. The CDR3 DNA is TGTGCCAGCAGCCAAGAGGGGGACGGAGAGTACGAGCAGTACTTC. This gives the protein CASSQEGDGEYEQYF.

The chain carries TRBV24-1 and TRBJ2-7, with TRBD1 identical over 7 bases. In germline, CDR1 is KGHDR, CDR2 SFDVKD. V lost 7 bases to trimming and J lost 2 bases; unmatched junction nucleotides: 7. CDR3 size: 14 residues. CDR3 region: CATSPGTAAYEQYF. The CDR3 coding sequence is TGTGCCACCAGCCCCGGGACAGCGGCCTACGAGCAGTACTTC.

Comments on this clonotype: Germline and junction disagree at one end, which may indicate a read error. The rearrangement joins TRBV29-1 to TRBJ1-5; no firm D call. The CDR3 runs to 12 residues. CDR1 is SQVTM, CDR2 ANQGSEA, per germline. CDR3 DNA sequence: TGCAACGTTGCTGGGAGCAATCAGCCCCAGCATTTT. Its translation is CNVAGSNQPQHF. The variable domain in full, with the rest retrieved from reference TRBV29-1 and TRBJ1-5, is SAVISQKPSRDICQRGTSLTIQCQVDSQVTMMFWYRQQPGQSLTLIATANQGSEATYESGFVIDKFPISRPNLTFSTLTVSNMSPEDSSIYLCNVAGSNQPQHFGDGTRLSIL.

J is TRBJ2-2 and V is TRBV2; D gene uncertain. Germline CDR1 SNHLY, CDR2 FYNNEI. This CDR3 contains 14 residues. Trimming took off 1 base at V and 2 bases at J, with 5 bases between the two ends. CDR3 DNA sequence: TGTGCCAGCAGTGAAGTGGGAAACACCGGGGAGCTGTTTTTT. The encoded protein is CASSEVGNTGELFF.

V usage is TRBV7-2 and J usage is TRBJ1-2; a possible D gene is TRBD1 (6 bases). The CDR3 runs 14 residues. Trimming shortened V by 7 bases and J by 2 bases, and 14 bases separated the two germline ends. CDR1 and CDR2 from the germline V gene are SGHTA and FQGNSA. In DNA, the CDR3 is TGTGCCAGCACCCTAAGGACAGCGAACTATGGCTACACCTTC. Protein product: CASTLRTANYGYTF. Looking up the rest from reference TRBV7-2 and TRBJ1-2 gives the full variable domain: GAGVSQSPSNKVTEKGKDVELRCDPISGHTALYWYRQSLGQGLEFLIYFQGNSAPDKSGLPSDRFSAERTGGSVSTLTIQRTQQEDSAVYLCASTLRTANYGYTFGSGTRLTVV.

In this sample, this clonotype turned up many times. The V call is TRBV2, the J call TRBJ2-3; possible D gene TRBD2, 6 bases. This CDR3 comprises 14 residues. CDR1 is SNHLY and CDR2 is FYNNEI in the germline V gene. Trimming left V 7 bases short and J 1 base short, with 12 bases between. CDR3 nucleotide sequence: TGTGCCAGCACTAAGACTAGGCGCACAGATACGCAGTATTTT. It yields the protein CASTKTRRTDTQYF.

As concerns this clonotype: It may be a read error: a sequence one base away is much more abundant. The chain has TRBV5-1 and TRBJ1-1; 11 nucleotides agree with TRBD1. This CDR3 spans 15 amino acids. V shed 7 bases and J 5 bases; nucleotides not matched to a gene: 10. Per germline, CDR1 SGHRS and CDR2 YFSETQ. The CDR3 DNA follows: TGCGCCAGCGGCCCAGGACAGGGGGCTTGGACTGAAGCTTTCTTT. Protein product: CASGPGQGAWTEAFF.

The chain combines TRBV29-1 with TRBJ1-2; D remains ambiguous. V was trimmed by 5 bases and J by 4 bases, leaving 17 bases between them. This CDR3 region has 14 residues. Germline values: CDR1 SQVTM, CDR2 ANQGSEA. The CDR3 region has the DNA TGCAGCGTTACCAGCGGGGAGGGTGGCTATGGCTACACCTTC. Translating gives CSVTSGEGGYGYTF.

The V gene is TRBV12-3 or TRBV12-4, the J gene TRBJ2-7; the D is unclear. Trimming pared 7 bases from V and 5 bases from J, leaving 15 bases between. The CDR3 contains 13 residues. For the CDR3, the DNA is TGTGCCAGCACCCTACAGAGTCTCAACGAGCAGTACTTC. Translating it yields CASTLQSLNEQYF.

The chain recombines TRBV6-2 or TRBV6-3 with TRBJ2-7, with TRBD1 identical over 9 bases. The V segment lost 5 bases and the J segment 6 bases; nucleotides outside the gene matches: 11. Germline CDR1 reads MNHEY; CDR2 reads SVGEGT. The CDR3 sequence is 15 residues long. The CDR3 is CASSAPGQGPLEQYF. Written as DNA, the CDR3 is TGTGCCAGCAGTGCCCCGGGACAGGGTCCCCTCGAGCAGTACTTC.

This clonotype occurred many times. The chain links TRBV6-5 to TRBJ1-2, with D hard to call. V lost 1 base to trimming and J lost 3 bases, with 9 bases between them. The CDR3 runs to 14 residues. From germline, CDR1 is MNHEY and CDR2 SVGAGI. The chain's CDR3 is CASSYLGRHYGYTF. DNA for the CDR3: TGTGCCAGCAGTTACTTGGGTCGGCACTATGGCTACACCTTC.

The table lists this clonotype with a few counts. The final CDR3 position lacks the conserved phenylalanine or tryptophan, pointing to a likely read error. The DNA is omitted, as the CDR3 cannot be located on it reliably, and the CDR3 follows TCRdb's listing. Here the CDR3 reads CASRTGTGTK. The J gene is TRBJ1-4, the V gene TRBV6-4; the DNA was not compared with TRBD1, the D call given in the table. The CDR3 region is 10 residues in length, termini included. Germline loops: CDR1 MRHNA, CDR2 SNTAGT.

This clonotype was detected a few times. The CDR3 nucleotides are TGTGCCAGCAGCTATCCCAGCGGGAGGTACTACGAGCAGTACTTC. It encodes CASSYPSGRYYEQYF. The chain links TRBV7-2 to TRBJ2-7; 9 positions agree with TRBD2. This CDR3 spans 15 amino acids. J gave up 3 bases and V 4 bases, and 7 bases lay outside the gene matches. The germline V gene has CDR1 SGHTA and CDR2 FQGNSA. Together with reference TRBV7-2 and TRBJ2-7, the CDR3 gives the full variable domain: GAGVSQSPSNKVTEKGKDVELRCDPISGHTALYWYRQSLGQGLEFLIYFQGNSAPDKSGLPSDRFSAERTGGSVSTLTIQRTQQEDSAVYLCASSYPSGRYYEQYFGPGTRLTVT.

This chain links TRBV19 with TRBJ1-6; 7 bases are shared with TRBD1. The CDR3 covers 15 residues. Trimming cost V 0 bases and J 10 bases; bases outside gene matches: 6. Germline loops: CDR1 LNHDA, CDR2 SQIVND (reference sequence). This CDR3 is CASSIERTGRSPLHF. The CDR3 DNA reads as TGTGCCAGTAGTATAGAAAGGACAGGTCGGTCACCCCTCCACTTT.

This chain connects TRBV25-1 to TRBJ2-1, with TRBD2 matching over 10 bases. Germline V CDR1 and CDR2: MGHDK, SYGVNS. This CDR3 region has 15 residues. V lost 4 bases and J lost 5; bases outside the gene matches: 5. The CDR3 loop is CASSALAGVHNEQFF. For the CDR3, the DNA is TGTGCCAGCAGTGCTCTAGCGGGGGTCCACAATGAGCAGTTCTTC. Full variable domain (remainder filled in from reference TRBV25-1 and TRBJ2-1): EADIYQTPRYLVIGTGKKITLECSQTMGHDKMYWYQQDPGMELHLIHYSYGVNSTEKGDLSSESTVSRIRTEHFPLTLESARPSHTSQYLCASSALAGVHNEQFFGPGTRLTVL.

The genes are TRBV7-3 and TRBJ2-5, with D perhaps TRBD2 (6 bases). Trimming removed 5 bases from V and 5 bases from J, with 18 bases in between. CDR1 and CDR2 (germline): SGHTA, FQGTGA. The CDR3 runs to 15 residues. CDR3 residues: CASSPAGGIAETQYF. CDR3 in DNA: TGTGCCAGCAGCCCCGCGGGCGGGATTGCGGAGACCCAGTACTTC.